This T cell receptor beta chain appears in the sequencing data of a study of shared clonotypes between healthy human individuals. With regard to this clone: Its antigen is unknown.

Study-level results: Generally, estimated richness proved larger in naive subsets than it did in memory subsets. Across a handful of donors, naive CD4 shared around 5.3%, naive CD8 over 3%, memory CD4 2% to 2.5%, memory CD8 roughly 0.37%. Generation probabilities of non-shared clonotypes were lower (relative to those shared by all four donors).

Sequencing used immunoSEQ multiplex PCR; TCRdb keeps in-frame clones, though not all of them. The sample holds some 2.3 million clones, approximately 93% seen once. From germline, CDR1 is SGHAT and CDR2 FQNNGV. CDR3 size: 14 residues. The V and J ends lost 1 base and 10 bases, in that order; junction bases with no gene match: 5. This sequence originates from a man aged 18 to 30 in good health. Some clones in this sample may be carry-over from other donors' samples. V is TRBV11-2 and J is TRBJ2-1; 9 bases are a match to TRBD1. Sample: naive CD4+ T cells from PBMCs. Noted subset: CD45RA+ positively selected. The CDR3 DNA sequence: TGTGCCAGCAGCTTAGGGGGACAGGGTTTAGAGCAGTTCTTC. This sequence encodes CASSLGGQGLEQFF. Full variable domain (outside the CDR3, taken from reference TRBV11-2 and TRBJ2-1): EAGVAQSPRYKIIEKRQSVAFWCNPISGHATLYWYQQILGQGPKLLIQFQNNGVVDDSQLPKDRFSAERLKGVDSTLKIQPAKLEDSAVYLCASSLGGQGLEQFFGPGTRLTVL.